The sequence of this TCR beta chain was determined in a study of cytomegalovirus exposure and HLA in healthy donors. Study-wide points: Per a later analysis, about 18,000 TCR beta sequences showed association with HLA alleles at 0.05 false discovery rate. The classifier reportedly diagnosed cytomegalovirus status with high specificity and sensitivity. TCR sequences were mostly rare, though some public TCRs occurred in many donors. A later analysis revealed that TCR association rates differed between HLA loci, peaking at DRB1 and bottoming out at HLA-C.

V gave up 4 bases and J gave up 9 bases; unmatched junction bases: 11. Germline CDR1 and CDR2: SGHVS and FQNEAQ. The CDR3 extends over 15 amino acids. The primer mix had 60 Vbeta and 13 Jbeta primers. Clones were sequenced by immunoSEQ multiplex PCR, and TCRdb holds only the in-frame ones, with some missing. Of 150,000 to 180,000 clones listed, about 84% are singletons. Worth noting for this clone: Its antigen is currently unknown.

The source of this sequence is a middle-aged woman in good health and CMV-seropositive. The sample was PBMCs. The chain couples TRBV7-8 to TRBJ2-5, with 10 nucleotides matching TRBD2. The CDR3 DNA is TGTGCCAGCAGCTCTTCGACTAGCGGGTGGGGGCCCCAGTACTTC. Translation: CASSSSTSGWGPQYF.